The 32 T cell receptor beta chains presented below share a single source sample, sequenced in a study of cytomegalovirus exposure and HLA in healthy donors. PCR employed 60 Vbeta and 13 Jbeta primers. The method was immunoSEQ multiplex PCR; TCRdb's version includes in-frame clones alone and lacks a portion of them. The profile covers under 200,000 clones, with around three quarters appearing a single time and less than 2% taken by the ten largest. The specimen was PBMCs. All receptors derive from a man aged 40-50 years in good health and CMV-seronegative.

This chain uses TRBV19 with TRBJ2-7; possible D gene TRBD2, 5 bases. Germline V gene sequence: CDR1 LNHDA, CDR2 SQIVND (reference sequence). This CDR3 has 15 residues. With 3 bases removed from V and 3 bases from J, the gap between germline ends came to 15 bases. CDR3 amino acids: CASSIGLSGVYEQYF. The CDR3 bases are TGTGCCAGTAGTATCGGGTTAAGCGGTGTCTACGAGCAGTACTTC.

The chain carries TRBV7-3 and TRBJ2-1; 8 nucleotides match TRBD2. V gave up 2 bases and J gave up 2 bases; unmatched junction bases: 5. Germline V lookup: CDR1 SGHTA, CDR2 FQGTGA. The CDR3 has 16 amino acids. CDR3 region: CASSLGAGGAYNEQFF. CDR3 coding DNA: TGTGCCAGCAGCTTAGGGGCGGGAGGTGCCTACAATGAGCAGTTCTTC. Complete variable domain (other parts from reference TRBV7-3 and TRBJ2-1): GAGVSQTPSNKVTEKGKYVELRCDPISGHTALYWYRQSLGQGPEFLIYFQGTGAADDSGLPNDRFFAVRPEGSVSTLKIQRTERGDSAVYLCASSLGAGGAYNEQFFGPGTRLTVL.

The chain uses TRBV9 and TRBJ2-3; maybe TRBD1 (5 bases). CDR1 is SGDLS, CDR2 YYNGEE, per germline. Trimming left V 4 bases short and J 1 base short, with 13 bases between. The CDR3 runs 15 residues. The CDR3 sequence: CASSPRRDGTDTQYF. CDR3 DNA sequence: TGTGCCAGCAGCCCCCGCAGGGATGGCACAGATACGCAGTATTTT.

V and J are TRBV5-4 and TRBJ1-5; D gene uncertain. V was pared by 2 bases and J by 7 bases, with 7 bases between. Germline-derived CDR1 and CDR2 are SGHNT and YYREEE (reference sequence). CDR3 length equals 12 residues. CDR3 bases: TGTGCCAGCAGCTTTCTTGGCCAGCCCCAGCATTTT. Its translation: CASSFLGQPQHF.

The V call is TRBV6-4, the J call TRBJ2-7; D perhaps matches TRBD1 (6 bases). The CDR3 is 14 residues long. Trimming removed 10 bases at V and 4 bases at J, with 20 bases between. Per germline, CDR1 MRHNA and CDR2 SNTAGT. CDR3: CATPNPGQEYEQYF. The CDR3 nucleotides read TGTGCCACCCCTAATCCGGGACAAGAATACGAGCAGTACTTC.

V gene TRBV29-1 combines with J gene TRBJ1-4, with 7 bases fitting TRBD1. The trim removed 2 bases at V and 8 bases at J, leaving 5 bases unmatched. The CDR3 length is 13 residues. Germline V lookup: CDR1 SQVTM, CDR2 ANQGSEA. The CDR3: CSVEKQGNEKLFF. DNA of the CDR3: TGCAGCGTTGAAAAACAGGGGAACGAAAAACTGTTTTTT. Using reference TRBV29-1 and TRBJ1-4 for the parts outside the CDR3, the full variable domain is SAVISQKPSRDICQRGTSLTIQCQVDSQVTMMFWYRQQPGQSLTLIATANQGSEATYESGFVIDKFPISRPNLTFSTLTVSNMSPEDSSIYLCSVEKQGNEKLFFGSGTQLSVL.

For the CDR3, the DNA is TGTGCCAGCAGCTCGACAGGGGGCGCAGCTAATGAAAAACTGTTTTTT. Protein sequence: CASSSTGGAANEKLFF. The V gene is TRBV28, the J gene TRBJ1-4; 10 nucleotides match TRBD1. Germline V gene sequence: CDR1 MDHEN, CDR2 SYDVKM. The CDR3 spans 16 residues. The ends lost 6 bases at V and 3 bases at J; junction bases unmatched: 7.

The CDR3 sequence is CASSSRPEHEQYV. CDR3 nucleotides: TGTGCCAGCAGTTCCCGACCGGAGCACGAGCAGTACGTC. The rearrangement links TRBV27 to TRBJ2-7; D remains ambiguous. V was trimmed by 4 bases and J by 5 bases, leaving 12 bases between them. Germline CDR1 and CDR2: MNHEY and SMNVEV (reference sequence). CDR3 size: 13 residues.

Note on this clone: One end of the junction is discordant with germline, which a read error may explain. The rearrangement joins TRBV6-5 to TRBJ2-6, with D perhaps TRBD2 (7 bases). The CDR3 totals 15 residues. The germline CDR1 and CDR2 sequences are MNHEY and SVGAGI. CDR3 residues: CASRTGGSGANGLTF. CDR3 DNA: TGTGCCAGCAGGACGGGGGGCTCGGGGGCCAACGGCCTGACTTTC.

This CDR3 is CASSETGGDTGELFF. The CDR3 DNA follows: TGTGCCAGCAGCGAGACAGGGGGGGACACCGGGGAGCTGTTTTTT. The chain recombines TRBV9 with TRBJ2-2, with 9 bases identical to TRBD1. Germline CDR1 and CDR2: SGDLS and YYNGEE. This CDR3 region has 15 residues. The V segment lost 3 bases and the J segment 3 bases; nucleotides outside the gene matches: 3.

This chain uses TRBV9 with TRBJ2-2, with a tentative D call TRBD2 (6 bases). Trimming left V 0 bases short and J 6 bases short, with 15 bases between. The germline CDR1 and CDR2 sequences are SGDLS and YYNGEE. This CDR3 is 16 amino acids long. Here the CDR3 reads CASSVAGRERAGELFF. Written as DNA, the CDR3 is TGTGCCAGCAGCGTAGCTGGACGGGAGAGGGCCGGGGAGCTGTTTTTT.

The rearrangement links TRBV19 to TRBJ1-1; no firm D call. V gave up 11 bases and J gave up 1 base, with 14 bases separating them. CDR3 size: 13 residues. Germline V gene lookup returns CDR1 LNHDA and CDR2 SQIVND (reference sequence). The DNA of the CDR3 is TGTGCCTCCAGACCACGACAGAACACTGAAGCTTTCTTT. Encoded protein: CASRPRQNTEAFF.

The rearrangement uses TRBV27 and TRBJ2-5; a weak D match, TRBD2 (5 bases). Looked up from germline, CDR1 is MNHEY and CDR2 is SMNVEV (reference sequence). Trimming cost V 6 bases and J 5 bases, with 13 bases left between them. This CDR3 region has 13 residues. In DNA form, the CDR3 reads TGTGCCAGCAGGCGGGCCGAGACGGAGACCCAGTACTTC. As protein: CASRRAETETQYF.

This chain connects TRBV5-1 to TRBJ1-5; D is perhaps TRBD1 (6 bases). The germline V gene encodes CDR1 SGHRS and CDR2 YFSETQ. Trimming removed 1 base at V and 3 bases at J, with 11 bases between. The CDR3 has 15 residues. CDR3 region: CASSLTGRYNQPQHF. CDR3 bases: TGCGCCAGCAGCTTGACAGGGAGATACAATCAGCCCCAGCATTTT.

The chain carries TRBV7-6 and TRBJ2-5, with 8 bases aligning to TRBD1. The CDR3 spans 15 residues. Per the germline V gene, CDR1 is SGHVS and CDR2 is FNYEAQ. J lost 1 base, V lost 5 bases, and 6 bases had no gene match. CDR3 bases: TGTGCCAGCAGCCATTTCACAGGGGGCCAAGAGACCCAGTACTTC. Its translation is CASSHFTGGQETQYF.

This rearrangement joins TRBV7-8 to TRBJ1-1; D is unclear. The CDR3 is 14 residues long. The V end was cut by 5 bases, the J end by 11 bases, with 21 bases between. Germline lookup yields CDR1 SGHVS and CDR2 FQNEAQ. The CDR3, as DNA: TGTGCCAGCAGCCGCTATCCCACAGAAGTAGGTGCTTTCTTT. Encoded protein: CASSRYPTEVGAFF.

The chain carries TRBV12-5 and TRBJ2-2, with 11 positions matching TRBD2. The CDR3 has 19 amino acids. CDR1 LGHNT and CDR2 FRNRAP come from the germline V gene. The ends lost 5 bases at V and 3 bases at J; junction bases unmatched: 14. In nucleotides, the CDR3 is TGTGCTAGTGGTGAGTCCCCCATAGCGGGAGGGCCCCACACCGGGGAGCTGTTTTTT. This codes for CASGESPIAGGPHTGELFF.

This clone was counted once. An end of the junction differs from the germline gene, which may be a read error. CDR3 sequence: CASSQDFARRIYGKNSQYF. The DNA of the CDR3 is TGCGCCAGCAGCCAAGATTTTGCCAGGAGGATATATGGCAAAAACAGTCAGTACTTC. The chain recombines TRBV4-1 with TRBJ2-4, with a tentative D call TRBD2 (5 bases). CDR1 and CDR2 from the germline V gene are MGHRA and YSYEKL. The length of the CDR3 is 19 residues.

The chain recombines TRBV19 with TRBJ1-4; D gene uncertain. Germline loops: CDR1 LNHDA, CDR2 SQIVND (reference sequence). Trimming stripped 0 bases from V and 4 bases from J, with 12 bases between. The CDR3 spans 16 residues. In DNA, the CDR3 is TGTGCCAGTAGTATAGATCCCCGGCGGAATAATGAAAAACTGTTTTTT. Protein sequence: CASSIDPRRNNEKLFF. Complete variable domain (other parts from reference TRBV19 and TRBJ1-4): DGGITQSPKYLFRKEGQNVTLSCEQNLNHDAMYWYRQDPGQGLRLIYYSQIVNDFQKGDIAEGYSVSREKKESFPLTVTSAQKNPTAFYLCASSIDPRRNNEKLFFGSGTQLSVL.

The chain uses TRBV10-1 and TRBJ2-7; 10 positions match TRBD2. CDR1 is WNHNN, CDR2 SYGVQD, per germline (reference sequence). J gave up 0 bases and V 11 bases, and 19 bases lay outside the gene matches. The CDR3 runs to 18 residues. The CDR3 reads CAGGGREKRGGVSYEQYV. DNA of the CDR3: TGCGCCGGGGGCGGTAGGGAGAAGCGGGGGGGAGTCTCCTACGAGCAGTACGTC.

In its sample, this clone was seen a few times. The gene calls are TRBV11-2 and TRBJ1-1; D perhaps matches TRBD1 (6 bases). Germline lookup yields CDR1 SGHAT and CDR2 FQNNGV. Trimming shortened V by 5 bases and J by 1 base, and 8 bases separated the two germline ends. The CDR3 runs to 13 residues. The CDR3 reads CASSLRGNTEAFF. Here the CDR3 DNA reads TGTGCCAGCAGCCTCAGGGGGAACACTGAAGCTTTCTTT.

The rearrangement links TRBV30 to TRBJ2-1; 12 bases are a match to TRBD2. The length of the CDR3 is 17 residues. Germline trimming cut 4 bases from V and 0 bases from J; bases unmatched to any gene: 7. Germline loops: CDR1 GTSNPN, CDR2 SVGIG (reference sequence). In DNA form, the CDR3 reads TGTGCCTGGACGGGACTAGCGGGTAGCTCCTCCTACAATGAGCAGTTCTTC. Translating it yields CAWTGLAGSSSYNEQFF.

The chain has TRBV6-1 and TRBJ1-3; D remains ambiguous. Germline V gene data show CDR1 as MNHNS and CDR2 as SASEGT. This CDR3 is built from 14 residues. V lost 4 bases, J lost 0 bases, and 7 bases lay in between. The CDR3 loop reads CASSGQISGNTIYF. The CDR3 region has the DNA TGTGCCAGCAGTGGACAAATCTCTGGAAACACCATATATTTT.

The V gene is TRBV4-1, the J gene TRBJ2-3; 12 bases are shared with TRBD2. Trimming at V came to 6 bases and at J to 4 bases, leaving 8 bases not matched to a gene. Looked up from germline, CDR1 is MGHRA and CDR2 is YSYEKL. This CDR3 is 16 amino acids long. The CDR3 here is CASRATSGRDSDTQYF. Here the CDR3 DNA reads TGCGCCAGCAGGGCGACTAGCGGGAGAGACTCAGATACGCAGTATTTT.

The CDR3 DNA follows: TGCGCCAGCAGCCCGGACAGCCCCCGGGAGACCCAGTACTTC. It is translated as CASSPDSPRETQYF. The chain is built from TRBV5-1 and TRBJ2-5, with a tentative D call TRBD1 (6 bases). Germline loops: CDR1 SGHRS, CDR2 YFSETQ. The CDR3 is made up of 14 amino acids. Trimming took 4 bases from V and 5 from J, leaving 15 bases between them.

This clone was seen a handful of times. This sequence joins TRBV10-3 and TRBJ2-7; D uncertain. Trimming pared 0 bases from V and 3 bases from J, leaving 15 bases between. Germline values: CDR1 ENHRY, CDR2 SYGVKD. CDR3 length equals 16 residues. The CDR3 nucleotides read TGTGCCATCAGTGAGTCACCTCTACAACTGGGCTACGAGCAGTACGTC. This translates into CAISESPLQLGYEQYV.

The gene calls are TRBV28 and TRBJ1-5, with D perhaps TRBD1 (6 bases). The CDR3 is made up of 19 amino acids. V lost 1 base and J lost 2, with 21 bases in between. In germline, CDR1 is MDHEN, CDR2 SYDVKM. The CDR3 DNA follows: TGTGCCAGCAGTTTATTTTCGGCCCAATTAGCAGGGGGCAATCAGCCCCAGCATTTT. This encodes CASSLFSAQLAGGNQPQHF.

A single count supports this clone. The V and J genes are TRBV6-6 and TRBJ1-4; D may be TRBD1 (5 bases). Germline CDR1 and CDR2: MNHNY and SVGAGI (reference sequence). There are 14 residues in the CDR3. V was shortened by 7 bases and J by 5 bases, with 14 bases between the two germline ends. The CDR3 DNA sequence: TGTGCCAGCACCTCCCAGGGAGGGAATGAAAAACTGTTTTTT. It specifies CASTSQGGNEKLFF.

CDR3 DNA: TGTGCCTGGAGTGTAGCGGGAGGCCAGTACTTC. Its translation is CAWSVAGGQYF. This chain connects TRBV30 to TRBJ2-7; 9 positions match TRBD2. The CDR3 has 11 amino acids. CDR1 and CDR2 (germline): GTSNPN, SVGIG (reference sequence). The V gene end was trimmed by 0 bases and the J gene end by 10 bases; junction bases not matched to a gene: 1.

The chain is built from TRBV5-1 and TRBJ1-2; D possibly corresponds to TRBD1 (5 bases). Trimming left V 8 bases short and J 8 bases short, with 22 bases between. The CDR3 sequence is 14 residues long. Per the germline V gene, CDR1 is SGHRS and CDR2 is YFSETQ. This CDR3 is CASSRNGAREGYTF. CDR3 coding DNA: TGCGCCAGTAGTCGTAACGGGGCGCGGGAAGGCTACACCTTC.

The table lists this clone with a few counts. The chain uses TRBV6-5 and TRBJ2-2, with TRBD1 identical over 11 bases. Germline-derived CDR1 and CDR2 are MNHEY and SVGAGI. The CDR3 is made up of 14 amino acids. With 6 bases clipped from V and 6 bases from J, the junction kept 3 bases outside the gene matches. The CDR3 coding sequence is TGTGCCAGCAGCTGGACAGGGGGCCCCGGGGAGCTGTTTTTT. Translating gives CASSWTGGPGELFF.

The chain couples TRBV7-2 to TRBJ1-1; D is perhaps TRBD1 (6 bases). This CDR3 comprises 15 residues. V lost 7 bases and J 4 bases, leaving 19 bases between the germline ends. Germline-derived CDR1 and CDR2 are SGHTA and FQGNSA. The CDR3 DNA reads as TGTGCCAGCAACACTATCGGGGGGCGAGTCACTGAAGCTTTCTTT. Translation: CASNTIGGRVTEAFF.